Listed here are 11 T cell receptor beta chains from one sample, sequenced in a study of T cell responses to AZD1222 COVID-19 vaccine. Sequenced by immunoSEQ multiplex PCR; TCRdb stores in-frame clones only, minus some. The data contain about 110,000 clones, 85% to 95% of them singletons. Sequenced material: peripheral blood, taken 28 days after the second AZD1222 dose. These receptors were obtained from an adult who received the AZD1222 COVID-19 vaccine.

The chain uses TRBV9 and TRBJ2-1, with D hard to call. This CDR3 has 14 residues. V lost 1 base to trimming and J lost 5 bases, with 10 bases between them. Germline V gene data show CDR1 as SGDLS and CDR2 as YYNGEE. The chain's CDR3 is CASSVISADNEQFF. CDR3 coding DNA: TGTGCCAGCAGCGTAATCAGCGCGGACAATGAGCAGTTCTTC.

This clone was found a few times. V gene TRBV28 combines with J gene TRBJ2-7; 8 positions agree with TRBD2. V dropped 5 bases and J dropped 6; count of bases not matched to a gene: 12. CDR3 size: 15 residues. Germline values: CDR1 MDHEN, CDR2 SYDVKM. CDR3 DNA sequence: TGTGCCAGCAGTCCTAGCGGGCCCAATCTGTTCGAGCAGTACTTC. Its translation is CASSPSGPNLFEQYF.

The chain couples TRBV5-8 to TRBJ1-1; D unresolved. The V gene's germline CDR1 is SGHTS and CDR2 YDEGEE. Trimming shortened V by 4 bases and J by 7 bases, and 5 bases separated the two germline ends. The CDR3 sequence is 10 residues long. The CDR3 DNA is TGTGCCAGCAGCGTCGGTGAAGCTTTCTTT. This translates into CASSVGEAFF.

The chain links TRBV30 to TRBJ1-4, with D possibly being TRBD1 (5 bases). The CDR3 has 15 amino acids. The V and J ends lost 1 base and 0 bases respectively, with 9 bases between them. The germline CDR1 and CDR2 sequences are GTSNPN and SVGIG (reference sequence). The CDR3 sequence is CAWSGDWATNEKLFF. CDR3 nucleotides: TGTGCCTGGAGTGGGGACTGGGCAACTAATGAAAAACTGTTTTTT. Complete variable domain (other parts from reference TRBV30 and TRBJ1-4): SQTIHQWPATLVQPVGSPLSLECTVEGTSNPNLYWYRQAAGRGLQLLFYSVGIGQISSEVPQNLSASRPQDRQFILSSKKLLLSDSGFYLCAWSGDWATNEKLFFGSGTQLSVL.

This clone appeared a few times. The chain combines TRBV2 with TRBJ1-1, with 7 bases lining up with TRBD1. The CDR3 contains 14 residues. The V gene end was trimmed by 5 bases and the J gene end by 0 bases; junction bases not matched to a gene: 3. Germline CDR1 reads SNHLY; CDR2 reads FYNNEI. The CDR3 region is CASSLDRVNTEAFF. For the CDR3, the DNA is TGTGCCAGCAGTCTCGACAGGGTGAACACTGAAGCTTTCTTT.

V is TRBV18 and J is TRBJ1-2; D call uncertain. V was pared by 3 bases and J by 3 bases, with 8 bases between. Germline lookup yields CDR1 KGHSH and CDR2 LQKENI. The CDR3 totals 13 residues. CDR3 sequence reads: CASSPAADYGYTF. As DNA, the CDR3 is TGTGCCAGCTCACCGGCCGCGGACTATGGCTACACCTTC.

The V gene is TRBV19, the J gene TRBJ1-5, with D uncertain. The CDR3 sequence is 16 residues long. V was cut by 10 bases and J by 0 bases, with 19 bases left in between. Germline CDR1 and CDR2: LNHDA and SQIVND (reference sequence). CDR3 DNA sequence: TGTGCCACAACCGGCCTCCTTAAGGGTAGCAATCAGCCCCAGCATTTT. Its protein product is CATTGLLKGSNQPQHF.

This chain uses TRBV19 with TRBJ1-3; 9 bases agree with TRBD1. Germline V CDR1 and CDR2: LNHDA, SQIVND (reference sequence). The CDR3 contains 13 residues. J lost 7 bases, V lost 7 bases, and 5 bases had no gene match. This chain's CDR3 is CASTVDRGNTIYF. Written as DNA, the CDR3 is TGTGCCAGTACCGTCGACAGGGGGAACACCATATATTTT.

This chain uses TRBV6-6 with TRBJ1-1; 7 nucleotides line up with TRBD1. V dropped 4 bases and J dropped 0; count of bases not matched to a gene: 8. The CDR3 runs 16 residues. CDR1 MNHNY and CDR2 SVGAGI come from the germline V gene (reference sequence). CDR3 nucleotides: TGTGCCAGCAGTTCCTGGACAGGTACGATGAACACTGAAGCTTTCTTT. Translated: CASSSWTGTMNTEAFF.

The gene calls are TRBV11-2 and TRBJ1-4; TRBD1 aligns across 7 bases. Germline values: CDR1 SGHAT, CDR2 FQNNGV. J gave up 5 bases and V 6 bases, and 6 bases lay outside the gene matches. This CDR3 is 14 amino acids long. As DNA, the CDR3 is TGTGCCAGCAGACAGGGGCAAGGAAATGAAAAACTGTTTTTT. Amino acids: CASRQGQGNEKLFF.

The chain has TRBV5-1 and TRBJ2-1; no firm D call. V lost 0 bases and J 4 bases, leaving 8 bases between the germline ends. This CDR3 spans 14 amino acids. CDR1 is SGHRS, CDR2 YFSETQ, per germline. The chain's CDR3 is CASSLDRLYNEQFF. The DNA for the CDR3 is TGCGCCAGCAGCTTGGATCGCCTATACAATGAGCAGTTCTTC.